This T cell receptor beta chain stems from a study of blood T cell repertoires in COVID-19. Study in general: The United States, Italy and Spain provided the acute and convalescent COVID-19 samples. The cDNA or gDNA used as material had been derived from T cells, B-cell-depleted T cells, or PBMCs.

Original handling: Amplification of reference gene primers was used by the study to estimate nucleated cell counts. The repertoire was sequenced with immunoSEQ multiplex PCR; TCRdb's copy has only in-frame clones and lacks some. The V and J calls and the clone size are those of that table, but D and trimming were determined from the DNA. Seen here are some 99,000 clones, roughly 82% observed once, and the top ten hold approximately 7.9%. V lost 7 bases and J 5 bases, leaving 14 bases between the germline ends. CDR1 and CDR2 (germline): WNHNN, SYGVQD (reference sequence). This CDR3 is built from 14 residues.

The genes are TRBV10-1 and TRBJ2-2; D is perhaps TRBD2 (5 bases). Sequenced: peripheral blood. The sequence came from a woman of 80 years or more with active or convalescent COVID-19. The CDR3 here is CASTNGMGTGELFF. In nucleotides, the CDR3 is TGCGCCAGCACCAACGGGATGGGGACCGGGGAGCTGTTTTTT.